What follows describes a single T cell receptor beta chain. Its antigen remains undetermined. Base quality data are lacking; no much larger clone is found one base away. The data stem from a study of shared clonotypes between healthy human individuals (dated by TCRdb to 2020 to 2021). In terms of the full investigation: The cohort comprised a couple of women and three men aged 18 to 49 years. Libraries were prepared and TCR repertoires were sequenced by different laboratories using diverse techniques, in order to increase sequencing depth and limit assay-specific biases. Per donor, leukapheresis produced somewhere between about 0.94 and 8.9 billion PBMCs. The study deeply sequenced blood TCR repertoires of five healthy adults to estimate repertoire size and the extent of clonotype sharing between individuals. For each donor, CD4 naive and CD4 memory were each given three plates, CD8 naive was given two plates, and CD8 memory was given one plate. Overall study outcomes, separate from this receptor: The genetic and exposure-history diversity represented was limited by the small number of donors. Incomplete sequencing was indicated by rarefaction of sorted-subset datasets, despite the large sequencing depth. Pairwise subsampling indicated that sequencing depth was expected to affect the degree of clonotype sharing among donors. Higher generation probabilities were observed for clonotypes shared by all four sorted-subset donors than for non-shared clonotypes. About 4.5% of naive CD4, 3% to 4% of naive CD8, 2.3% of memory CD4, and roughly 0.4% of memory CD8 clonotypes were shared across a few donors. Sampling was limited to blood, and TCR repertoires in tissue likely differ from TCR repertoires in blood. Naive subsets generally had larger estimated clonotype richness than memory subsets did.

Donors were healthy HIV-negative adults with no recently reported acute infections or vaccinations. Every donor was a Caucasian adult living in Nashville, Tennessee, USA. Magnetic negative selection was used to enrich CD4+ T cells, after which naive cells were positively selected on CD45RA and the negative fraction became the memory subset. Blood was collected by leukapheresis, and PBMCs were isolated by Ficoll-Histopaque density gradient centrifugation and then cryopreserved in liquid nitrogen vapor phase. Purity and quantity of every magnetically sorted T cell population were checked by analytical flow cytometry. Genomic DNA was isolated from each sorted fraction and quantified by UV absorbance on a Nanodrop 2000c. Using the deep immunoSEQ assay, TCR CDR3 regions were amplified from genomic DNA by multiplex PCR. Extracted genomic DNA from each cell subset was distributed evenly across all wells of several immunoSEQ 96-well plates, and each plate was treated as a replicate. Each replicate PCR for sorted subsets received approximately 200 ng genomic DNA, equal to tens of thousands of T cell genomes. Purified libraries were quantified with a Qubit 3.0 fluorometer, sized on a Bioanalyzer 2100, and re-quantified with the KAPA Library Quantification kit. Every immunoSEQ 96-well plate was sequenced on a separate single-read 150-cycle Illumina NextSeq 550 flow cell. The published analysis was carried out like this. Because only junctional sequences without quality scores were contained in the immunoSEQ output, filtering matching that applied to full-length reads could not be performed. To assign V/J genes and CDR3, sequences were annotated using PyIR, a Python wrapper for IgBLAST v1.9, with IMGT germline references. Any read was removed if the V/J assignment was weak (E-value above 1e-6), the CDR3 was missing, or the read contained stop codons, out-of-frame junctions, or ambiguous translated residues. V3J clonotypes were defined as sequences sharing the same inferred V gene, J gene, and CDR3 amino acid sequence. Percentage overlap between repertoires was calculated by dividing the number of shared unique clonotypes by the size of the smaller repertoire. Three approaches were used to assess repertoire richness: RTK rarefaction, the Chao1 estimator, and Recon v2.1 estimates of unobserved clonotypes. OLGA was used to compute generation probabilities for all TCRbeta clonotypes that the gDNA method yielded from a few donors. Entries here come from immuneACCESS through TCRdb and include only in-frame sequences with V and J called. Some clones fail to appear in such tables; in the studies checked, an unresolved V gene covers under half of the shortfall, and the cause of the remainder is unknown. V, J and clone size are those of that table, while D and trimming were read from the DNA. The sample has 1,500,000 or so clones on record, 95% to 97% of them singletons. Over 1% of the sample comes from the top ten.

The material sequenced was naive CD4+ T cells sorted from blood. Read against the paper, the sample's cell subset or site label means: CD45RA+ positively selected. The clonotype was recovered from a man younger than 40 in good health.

The CDR3 region reads CASSKEFQENTGELFF. Here is the DNA: TGTGCCAGCAGCAAAGAGTTCCAGGAGAACACCGGGGAGCTGTTTTTT. This chain is built from TRBV21-1 and TRBJ2-2; the D call TRBD1 from the table was never checked on the DNA. TRBV21-1 is a recognized pseudogene. Taken from cysteine to phenylalanine, the CDR3 has 16 residues. Only CDR3 DNA remains: 48 bases, in frame from the first base.